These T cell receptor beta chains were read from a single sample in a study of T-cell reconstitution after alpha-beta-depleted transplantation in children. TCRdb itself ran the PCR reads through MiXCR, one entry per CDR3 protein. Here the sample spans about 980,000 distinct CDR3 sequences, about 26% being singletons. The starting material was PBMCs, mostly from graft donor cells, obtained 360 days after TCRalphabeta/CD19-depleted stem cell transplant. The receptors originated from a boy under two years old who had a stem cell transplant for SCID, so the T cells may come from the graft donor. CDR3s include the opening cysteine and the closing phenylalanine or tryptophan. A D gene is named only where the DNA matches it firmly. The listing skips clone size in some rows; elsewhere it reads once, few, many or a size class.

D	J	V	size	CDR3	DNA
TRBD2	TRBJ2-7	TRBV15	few	CATAGGDYEQYF	TGTGCCACGGCTGGGGGGGACTACGAGCAGTACTTC
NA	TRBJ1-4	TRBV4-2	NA	CASSQAPQGQNEKLFF	TGTGCCAGCAGCCAAGCCCCACAGGGTCAGAATGAAAAACTGTTTTTT
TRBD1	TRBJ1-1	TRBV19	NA	CASSIRGTGDTEAFF	TGTGCCAGTAGTATCAGGGGGACTGGGGACACTGAAGCTTTCTTT
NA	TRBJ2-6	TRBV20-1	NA	CSARDSQVGTGANVLTF	TGCAGTGCTAGAGATTCCCAAGTCGGTACTGGGGCCAACGTCCTGACTTTC
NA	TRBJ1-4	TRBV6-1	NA	CASSDPAISGATNEKLFF	TGTGCCAGCAGTGATCCCGCAATCTCCGGTGCAACTAATGAAAAACTGTTTTTT
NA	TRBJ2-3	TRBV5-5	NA	CASSGAAPRDTQYF	TGTGCCAGCAGCGGGGCAGCCCCTAGGGATACGCAGTATTTT
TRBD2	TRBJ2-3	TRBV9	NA	CASSGGLAGGQDTQYF	TGTGCCAGCAGCGGTGGACTAGCGGGGGGGCAAGATACGCAGTATTTT
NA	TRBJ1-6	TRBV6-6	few	CASSPLINSPLHF	TGTGCCAGCAGCCCCCTAATCAATTCACCCCTCCACTTT
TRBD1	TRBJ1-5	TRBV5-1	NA	CASSLGTGDNQPQHF	TGCGCCAGCAGCCTCGGTACAGGGGACAATCAGCCCCAGCATTTT
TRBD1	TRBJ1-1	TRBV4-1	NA	CASSQGDRGNTEAFF	TGCGCCAGCAGCCAAGGGGACAGGGGTAACACTGAAGCTTTCTTT
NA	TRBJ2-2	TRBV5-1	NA	CASSLVSSPTGELFF	TGCGCCAGCAGCTTGGTTTCTAGCCCCACCGGGGAGCTGTTTTTT
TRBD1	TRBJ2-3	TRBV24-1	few	CATSSPGTASTDTQYF	TGTGCCACCAGTTCCCCCGGGACAGCTAGCACAGATACGCAGTATTTT
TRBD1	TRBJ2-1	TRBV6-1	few	CASNRGPNYNEQFF	TGTGCCAGTAACAGGGGGCCTAACTACAATGAGCAGTTCTTC
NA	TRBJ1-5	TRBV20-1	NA	CSARAIELGPQHF	TGCAGTGCTAGAGCCATCGAATTGGGGCCCCAGCATTTT
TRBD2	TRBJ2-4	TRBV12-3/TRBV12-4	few	CASNPGPTAGDIQYF	TGTGCCAGCAATCCCGGACCAACCGCGGGGGACATTCAGTACTTC
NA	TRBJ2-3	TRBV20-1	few	CSARFGVTDTQYF	TGCAGTGCTAGGTTTGGGGTCACAGATACGCAGTATTTT
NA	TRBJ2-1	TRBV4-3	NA	CASSQDTGSGLTNEQFF	TGCGCCAGCAGCCAAGATACTGGGAGCGGGCTTACTAATGAGCAGTTCTTC
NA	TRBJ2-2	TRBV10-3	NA	CAIRDTNTGELFF	TGTGCCATAAGGGACACGAACACCGGGGAGCTGTTTTTT
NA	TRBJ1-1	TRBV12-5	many	CARIGGNTEAFF	TGTGCTAGGATCGGCGGGAACACTGAAGCTTTCTTT
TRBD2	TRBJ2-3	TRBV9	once	CASSVDFGRDTQYF	TGTGCCAGCAGCGTAGACTTCGGGAGGGATACGCAGTATTTT
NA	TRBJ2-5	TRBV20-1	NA	CSARDYRELQETQYF	TGCAGTGCTAGAGATTACCGGGAACTACAAGAGACCCAGTACTTC
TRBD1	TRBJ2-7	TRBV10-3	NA	CAISESTGEAYEQYF	TGTGCCATCAGTGAGTCGACAGGGGAGGCCTACGAGCAGTACTTC
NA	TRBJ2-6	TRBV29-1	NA	CSVGSQGVGANVLTF	TGCAGCGTTGGATCGCAGGGTGTTGGGGCCAACGTCCTGACTTTC
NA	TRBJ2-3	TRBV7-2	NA	CASRKVRDTQYF	TGTGCCAGCAGGAAAGTGAGGGATACGCAGTATTTT
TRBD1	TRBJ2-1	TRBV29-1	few	CSVVGRDRTSYNEQFF	TGCAGCGTTGTAGGCCGGGACAGGACCTCCTACAATGAGCAGTTCTTC
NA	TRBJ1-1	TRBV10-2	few	CASTGPSLEAFF	TGCGCCAGCACAGGTCCCTCCCTTGAAGCTTTCTTT
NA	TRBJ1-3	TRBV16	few	CASSPTTLFKGNTIYF	TGTGCCAGCAGCCCGACAACTTTATTCAAGGGAAACACCATATATTTT
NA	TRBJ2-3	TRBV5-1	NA	CASSWETVTSTDTQYF	TGCGCCAGCAGCTGGGAGACAGTAACTAGCACAGATACGCAGTATTTT
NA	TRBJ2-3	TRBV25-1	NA	CASSGGTHSTDTQYF	TGTGCCAGCAGTGGCGGGACTCATTCCACAGATACGCAGTATTTT
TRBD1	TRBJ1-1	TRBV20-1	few	CSARSYGTDNTEAFF	TGCAGTGCTAGATCTTACGGGACAGATAACACTGAAGCTTTCTTT
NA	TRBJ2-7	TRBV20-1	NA	CSARDFPKGGEQYF	TGCAGTGCTAGAGACTTTCCCAAGGGAGGCGAGCAGTACTTC
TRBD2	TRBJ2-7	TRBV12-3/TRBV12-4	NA	CASSLSGGARVEQYF	TGTGCCAGCAGTTTATCCGGGGGGGCTAGGGTCGAGCAGTACTTC
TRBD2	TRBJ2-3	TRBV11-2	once	CASSLLGTSGAYGTDTQYF	TGTGCCAGCAGCTTACTAGGGACTAGCGGGGCATACGGCACAGATACGCAGTATTTT
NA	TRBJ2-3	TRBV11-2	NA	CASSPSGGQGADTQYF	TGTGCCAGCAGCCCTAGTGGGGGGCAGGGCGCAGATACGCAGTATTTT
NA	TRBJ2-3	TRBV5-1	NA	CASGHSTDTQYF	TGCGCCAGCGGACATTCCACAGATACGCAGTATTTT
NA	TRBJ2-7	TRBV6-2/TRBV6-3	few	CATERTAYEQYF	TGTGCCACCGAGAGAACCGCCTACGAGCAGTACTTC
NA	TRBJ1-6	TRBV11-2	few	CASSPWYTLNGSPLHF	TGTGCCAGCAGCCCCTGGTATACCTTGAATGGTTCACCCCTCCACTTT
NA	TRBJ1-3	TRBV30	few	CAWSGGYGNTIYF	TGTGCCTGGAGTGGAGGGTACGGAAACACCATATATTTT
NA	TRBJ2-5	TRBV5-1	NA	CASSFGGSGHRETQYF	TGCGCCAGCAGCTTTGGAGGTTCAGGGCATCGAGAGACCCAGTACTTC
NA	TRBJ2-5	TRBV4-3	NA	CASSQSLVKGETQYF	TGCGCCAGCAGCCAGTCACTAGTAAAAGGGGAGACCCAGTACTTC
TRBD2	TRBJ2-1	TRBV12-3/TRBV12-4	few	CASSLGTSGGEQFF	TGTGCCAGCAGTTTGGGGACTAGCGGGGGTGAGCAGTTCTTC
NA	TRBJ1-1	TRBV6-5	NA	CASSSTLGRRTEAFF	TGTGCCAGCAGTTCCACCTTGGGGCGGCGGACTGAAGCTTTCTTT
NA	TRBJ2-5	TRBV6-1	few	CASRGAGGKETQYF	TGTGCCAGTCGGGGGGCTGGAGGCAAAGAGACCCAGTACTTC
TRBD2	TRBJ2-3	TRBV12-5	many	CASGFGSGGRNTQYF	TGTGCTAGTGGTTTTGGTAGCGGGGGGCGGAATACGCAGTATTTT
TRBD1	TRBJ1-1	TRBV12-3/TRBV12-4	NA	CASSPRRGHMNTEAFF	TGTGCCAGCAGTCCCCGCAGGGGGCACATGAACACTGAAGCTTTCTTT
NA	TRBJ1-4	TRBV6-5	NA	CASSSGRTTNEKLFF	TGTGCCAGCAGTTCGGGCCGCACAACTAATGAAAAACTGTTTTTT
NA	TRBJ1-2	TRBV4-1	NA	CASSQEGEILYGYTF	TGCGCCAGCAGCCAAGAAGGGGAAATCCTCTATGGCTACACCTTC
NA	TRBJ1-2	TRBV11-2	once	CASSLLAGADGYTF	TGTGCCAGCAGCTTATTGGCAGGGGCGGATGGCTACACCTTC
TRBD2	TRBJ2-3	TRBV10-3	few	CAISASGAGGPGDTQYF	TGTGCCATCAGTGCATCGGGAGCGGGGGGGCCGGGAGATACGCAGTATTTT
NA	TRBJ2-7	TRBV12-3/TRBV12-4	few	CASGFYYEQYF	TGTGCCAGCGGATTTTACTACGAGCAGTACTTC
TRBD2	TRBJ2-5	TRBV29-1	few	CSVAGRVETQYF	TGCAGCGTTGCAGGGAGGGTCGAGACCCAGTACTTC
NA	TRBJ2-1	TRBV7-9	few	CASSRQSDEQFF	TGTGCCAGCAGCCGACAGTCCGATGAGCAGTTCTTC